These 15 T cell receptor beta chains were all obtained from the same sample, sequenced in a study of identical twins. TCRdb called the 5' RACE reads again in MiXCR, with one record for every CDR3 protein. This table has around 490,000 distinct CDR3 sequences, over 12% appearing once. Another study also made use of these data, one on yellow fever vaccine responses in identical twins.

Sequencing was done on a sample of CD4+ T cells sorted from blood. The receptors here all came from a young woman in good health.

This rearrangement joins TRBV20-1 to TRBJ2-7, with TRBD2 matching over 10 bases. The CDR3 runs 14 residues. Germline loops: CDR1 DFQATT, CDR2 SNEGSKA (reference sequence). The trim removed 3 bases at V and 1 base at J, leaving 3 bases unmatched. CDR3 nucleotide sequence: TGCAGTGCTAGCCGGACTAGCGGATCCTACGAGCAGTACTTC. It yields the protein CSASRTSGSYEQYF.

Only a few counts were recorded for this clonotype. The CDR3 spells CATSETGTSGREQFF. In nucleotides, the CDR3 is TGTGCCACCAGTGAAACCGGGACTAGCGGGAGGGAGCAGTTCTTC. The chain carries TRBV24-1 and TRBJ2-1; TRBD2 aligns across 15 bases. Germline V gives CDR1 KGHDR, CDR2 SFDVKD. V trimming: 4 bases; J trimming: 10 bases; junction bases outside the gene matches: 4. CDR3 length: 15 residues.

This clonotype was detected only a few times. The chain links TRBV7-8 to TRBJ2-7; D gene ambiguous. Trimming removed 5 bases from V and 0 bases from J, with 20 bases in between. The CDR3 covers 17 residues. The germline gives CDR1 SGHVS, CDR2 FQNEAQ. This chain's CDR3 is CASSPNLGSGFSYEQYF. CDR3 coding DNA: TGTGCCAGCAGCCCCAACTTGGGGTCCGGTTTCTCCTACGAGCAGTACTTC.

The chain has TRBV28 and TRBJ2-2; 7 nucleotides agree with TRBD1. V shed 7 bases and J 5 bases; nucleotides not matched to a gene: 10. The CDR3 totals 15 residues. In germline, CDR1 is MDHEN, CDR2 SYDVKM. CDR3 sequence reads: CASTPRQGVTGELFF. Written as DNA, the CDR3 is TGTGCCAGCACCCCAAGACAGGGAGTAACCGGGGAGCTGTTTTTT. Full variable domain (rest looked up from reference TRBV28 and TRBJ2-2): DVKVTQSSRYLVKRTGEKVFLECVQDMDHENMFWYRQDPGLGLRLIYFSYDVKMKEKGDIPEGYSVSREKKERFSLILESASTNQTSMYLCASTPRQGVTGELFFGEGSRLTVL.

J is TRBJ1-6 and V is TRBV5-1; no clear D gene. The CDR3 consists of 15 residues. Germline CDR1 SGHRS, CDR2 YFSETQ. V was clipped by 2 bases and J by 13 bases, with 19 bases between them. The CDR3 protein is CASSFETPMVHPLHF. CDR3 sequence (DNA): TGCGCCAGCAGCTTCGAGACTCCTATGGTTCACCCCCTCCACTTT.

This clonotype was detected many times. The chain uses TRBV12-3 or TRBV12-4 and TRBJ1-4; no firm D call. Trimming pared 6 bases from V and 8 bases from J, leaving 10 bases between. The CDR3 has 12 residues. The CDR3 is CASSPTLEKLFF. The CDR3 DNA is TGTGCCAGCAGCCCCACCCTGGAAAAACTGTTTTTT.

This clonotype was recorded a few times. The chain carries TRBV7-2 and TRBJ2-5; 12 bases match TRBD2. The junction had 9 bases not matched to a gene; V was cut back by 2 bases and J by 5 bases. The CDR3 extends over 17 amino acids. Germline values: CDR1 SGHTA, CDR2 FQGNSA. CDR3 in amino acids: CASSLFPGTSGLETQYF. The CDR3 nucleotides read TGTGCCAGCAGCTTATTTCCCGGGACTAGCGGGTTGGAGACCCAGTACTTC.

On this clonotype itself: Since a much larger clone is just one base distant, this may be a read error. The V call is TRBV12-3 or TRBV12-4, the J call TRBJ2-1; D possibly corresponds to TRBD1 (6 bases). This CDR3 comprises 13 residues. V lost 4 bases, J lost 9 bases, and 13 bases lay in between. CDR3 DNA: TGTGCCAGCAGTTCCTGGACAGTGCCTGAGCAGTTCTTC. It yields the protein CASSSWTVPEQFF.

This clonotype was counted between two and nine times. The CDR3 bases are TGCAGTGCTAGAGATCGTGGGGGCACGGACGCTTTCTTT. Translation gives CSARDRGGTDAFF. The chain carries TRBV20-1 and TRBJ1-1, with D possibly matching TRBD1 (6 bases). Germline assignment: CDR1 DFQATT and CDR2 SNEGSKA (reference sequence). The CDR3 has 13 residues. V was shortened by 0 bases and J by 11 bases, with 16 bases between the two germline ends.

This clonotype was seen only a few times. The chain is built from TRBV5-1 and TRBJ2-5; D unresolved. Trimming left V 0 bases short and J 5 bases short, with 11 bases between. In germline, CDR1 is SGHRS, CDR2 YFSETQ. This CDR3 has 14 amino acids. The CDR3 DNA is TGCGCCAGCAGCTTGGAAGGAGCAAAGGAGACCCAGTACTTC. This translates into CASSLEGAKETQYF. Together with reference TRBV5-1 and TRBJ2-5, the CDR3 gives the full variable domain: KAGVTQTPRYLIKTRGQQVTLSCSPISGHRSVSWYQQTPGQGLQFLFEYFSETQRNKGNFPGRFSGRQFSNSRSEMNVSTLELGDSALYLCASSLEGAKETQYFGPGTRLLVL.

V and J are TRBV25-1 and TRBJ1-3, with a weak D call TRBD1 (6 bases). Germline V CDR1 and CDR2: MGHDK, SYGVNS. The CDR3 contains 17 residues. With 3 bases removed from V and 0 bases from J, the gap between germline ends came to 15 bases. For the CDR3, the DNA is TGTGCCAGCAGTGACTCGACAGGCTCGAACTCTGGAAACACCATATATTTT. As protein: CASSDSTGSNSGNTIYF.

V usage is TRBV4-1 and J usage is TRBJ2-5; possibly TRBD1 for D (6 bases). The V gene's germline CDR1 is MGHRA and CDR2 YSYEKL. V lost 0 bases, J lost 5 bases, and 16 bases lay in between. The CDR3 has 16 residues. CDR3 region: CASSQDRSGAGETQYF. CDR3 DNA: TGCGCCAGCAGCCAAGATCGGTCAGGGGCGGGCGAGACCCAGTACTTC.

This clonotype showed up just a few times. This rearrangement joins TRBV24-1 to TRBJ2-2; D unresolved. Trimming took off 1 base at V and 4 bases at J, with 3 bases between the two ends. Germline V gives CDR1 KGHDR, CDR2 SFDVKD. The CDR3 spans 13 residues. The CDR3 loop is CATSDFTTGELFF. CDR3 in DNA: TGTGCCACCAGTGATTTCACCACCGGGGAGCTGTTTTTT.

J is TRBJ1-1 and V is TRBV20-1; D is ambiguous. This CDR3 has 13 residues. The V gene's germline CDR1 is DFQATT and CDR2 SNEGSKA (reference sequence). V shed 6 bases and J shed 1 base, with 12 bases lying between them. The CDR3 coding sequence is TGCAGTGCCCCTGCGAAGGGGAACACTGAAGCTTTCTTT. This encodes CSAPAKGNTEAFF.

This clonotype was found a few times. V gene TRBV4-1 combines with J gene TRBJ2-1, with D possibly TRBD1 on 6 matching bases. There are 17 residues in the CDR3. Germline values: CDR1 MGHRA, CDR2 YSYEKL. Trimming took off 1 base at V and 0 bases at J, with 13 bases between the two ends. DNA of the CDR3: TGCGCCAGCAGCCAAGCGGGCAGGACAGACTCCTACAATGAGCAGTTCTTC. Protein: CASSQAGRTDSYNEQFF.